The 4 T cell receptor beta chains given below trace back to one sample, sequenced in a study of T-cell reconstitution after alpha-beta-depleted transplantation in children. The library targeted TCRbeta and was prepared with unique molecular identifiers. TCRdb called the PCR reads again in MiXCR, with one record for every CDR3 protein. The sample has 350,000 to 450,000 distinct CDR3 sequences, about a fifth seen once. This specimen consisted of PBMCs from the stem cell graft donor, obtained from the stem cell graft. These receptors came from a human donor who donated a stem cell graft to a child with acute myeloid leukemia.

This clonotype came up a few times. This chain connects TRBV12-3 or TRBV12-4 to TRBJ1-2; TRBD1 agrees at 9 bases. CDR3 length: 13 amino acids. With 6 bases clipped from V and 12 bases from J, the junction kept 11 bases outside the gene matches. CDR3 sequence reads: CASSPAGTGQHTF. For the CDR3, the DNA is TGTGCCAGCAGCCCGGCCGGGACAGGGCAGCACACCTTC.

The V and J genes are TRBV7-9 and TRBJ2-1; D may be TRBD1 (6 bases). The ends were cut back, 1 base at V and 8 bases at J, with 12 bases in the middle. Germline CDR1 and CDR2: SEHNR and FQNEAQ (reference sequence). This CDR3 spans 14 amino acids. The CDR3 loop reads CASSLGSGVDEQFF. CDR3 nucleotide sequence: TGTGCCAGCAGCTTAGGATCAGGGGTGGATGAGCAGTTCTTC.

In this sample, this clonotype turned up many times. The V gene is TRBV5-1, the J gene TRBJ1-1; D is unresolved. The CDR3 spans 14 residues. The V gene's germline CDR1 is SGHRS and CDR2 YFSETQ. Trimming removed 0 bases from V and 0 bases from J, with 6 bases in between. CDR3 nucleotides: TGCGCCAGCAGCTTGGGTGCCATGAACACTGAAGCTTTCTTT. This encodes CASSLGAMNTEAFF. The variable domain in full, completed from reference TRBV5-1 and TRBJ1-1, reads KAGVTQTPRYLIKTRGQQVTLSCSPISGHRSVSWYQQTPGQGLQFLFEYFSETQRNKGNFPGRFSGRQFSNSRSEMNVSTLELGDSALYLCASSLGAMNTEAFFGQGTRLTVV.

The V call is TRBV13, the J call TRBJ2-3; maybe TRBD1 (6 bases). This CDR3 comprises 18 residues. V was clipped by 4 bases and J by 0 bases, with 20 bases between them. The germline CDR1 and CDR2 sequences are PRHDT and FYEKMQ (reference sequence). The CDR3 nucleotides are TGTGCCAGCAGCTCCCAGGGGTATAACGCCCCGAGCACAGATACGCAGTATTTT. Residues: CASSSQGYNAPSTDTQYF.